Listed here are 13 T cell receptor beta chains from one sample, sequenced in a study of diagnostic markers for celiac disease. Reanalyzing the reads, TCRdb keeps one entry per CDR3 protein, without DNA. This table lists around 7,500 distinct CDR3 sequences. Sequencing was performed on either unsorted cells or a sorted T cell fraction (not recorded which). The receptors shown here come from a human donor. This table probably holds off-target reads from a library built for another chain.

The chain joins TRBV19 to TRBJ1-5; the TCRdb D gene call, TRBD1, has no DNA to confirm it. The CDR3 has 17 amino acids. Looked up from germline, CDR1 is LNHDA and CDR2 is SQIVND (reference sequence). The CDR3 loop reads CASSLLGTDYSNQPQHF.

This clonotype is labeled medium-sized based on frequency. This CDR3 is CASRDRVNQPQHF. The J gene is TRBJ1-5, the V gene TRBV6-6; the TRBD1 assignment by TCRdb is unverifiable without DNA. In germline, CDR1 is MNHNY, CDR2 SVGAGI (reference sequence). CDR3 length: 13 amino acids.

This clonotype is deemed medium-sized by its frequency. Here the CDR3 reads CASSYHGRNTEAFF. This chain uses TRBV5-1 with TRBJ1-1. Per germline, CDR1 SGHRS and CDR2 YFSETQ. The CDR3 is 14 amino acids.

This chain uses TRBV6-1 with TRBJ1-1. This CDR3 is built from 13 residues. Germline lookup yields CDR1 MNHNS and CDR2 SASEGT. The chain's CDR3 is CASSEREYTEAFF.

The CDR3 loop is CASSLSVAGGLSEQFF. This sequence joins TRBV5-1 and TRBJ2-1; TCRdb returns TRBD2, unconfirmable since there is no DNA. The CDR3 extends over 16 amino acids. Germline V gene sequence: CDR1 SGHRS, CDR2 YFSETQ.

The chain carries TRBV27 and TRBJ2-3; absent DNA, TCRdb's TRBD1 call cannot be checked. CDR1 and CDR2 from the germline V gene are MNHEY and SMNVEV (reference sequence). The CDR3 totals 16 residues. CDR3 amino acids: CASSLGPGAGADTQYF.

V is TRBV27 and J is TRBJ2-2; TCRdb selects TRBD2, and the lack of DNA leaves this call unchecked. In germline, CDR1 is MNHEY, CDR2 SMNVEV (reference sequence). This CDR3 spans 14 amino acids. CDR3 in amino acids: CASKVRSDTGELFF.

The chain joins TRBV19 to TRBJ2-4; the D gene TCRdb calls, TRBD2, cannot be checked with no DNA. This CDR3 region has 14 residues. The germline gives CDR1 LNHDA, CDR2 SQIVND (reference sequence). This CDR3 reads CASSRGDFSNIQYF.

The chain links TRBV30 to TRBJ1-2; TCRdb indicates TRBD1, and absent DNA this call remains unverified. Germline CDR1 GTSNPN, CDR2 SVGIG (reference sequence). The CDR3 is 12 amino acids. CDR3 residues: CAWETRTDGYTF.

The V call is TRBV7-3, the J call TRBJ2-1. Germline-derived CDR1 and CDR2 are SGHTA and FQGTGA. The CDR3 is made up of 15 amino acids. The chain's CDR3 is CASSLDRVSYNEQFF.

The chain has TRBV3-1 and TRBJ2-5. Germline assignment: CDR1 LGHDT and CDR2 YNNKEL (reference sequence). The length of the CDR3 is 16 residues. CDR3: CASSQGWAARQETQYF.

The chain has TRBV18 and TRBJ2-5; the TCRdb call, TRBD2, lacks DNA for checking. Germline values: CDR1 KGHSH, CDR2 LQKENI. The CDR3 runs 18 residues. This CDR3 is CASSPPETGPSRRETQYF.

This chain links TRBV10-3 with TRBJ1-1; TCRdb outputs TRBD1, but without DNA this stays unchecked. The CDR3 has 13 amino acids. Germline values: CDR1 ENHRY, CDR2 SYGVKD. The CDR3 spells CAISDRPGTEAFF.